A single sample is the source of the 31 T cell receptor beta chains below, sequenced in a study of beta chain features in type 1 diabetes (dated by TCRdb to between 2017 and 2018). Library preparation used the immunoSEQ multiplex PCR assay. The High Capacity cDNA Reverse Transcription Kit was used to reverse transcribe all of the isolated RNA, meaning that expressed TCRB transcripts were what got sequenced. TCRdb provides this immuneACCESS table in a form limited to in-frame rearrangements. Some clones are lacking; in checked studies, under half of them reflect an unresolved V gene, and why the rest are absent is not known. The sample contains about half a million clones, 10% to 12% of them found a single time. The ten top clones hold around 0.05% of the sample. Material: naive CD4+ T cells from blood. Taken with the paper, the label for cell subset or site translates to: true naive CD4+ T cells. The receptors were gathered from a woman under 30 in good health.

The chain recombines TRBV7-8 with TRBJ1-6; D possibly corresponds to TRBD1 (6 bases). Germline CDR1 is SGHVS and CDR2 is FQNEAQ. The V end lost 5 bases, the J end lost 13 bases, and 15 bases lay between the germline ends. The CDR3 is made up of 13 amino acids. CDR3 sequence (DNA): TGTGCCAGCAGCAAGGACAGACCCGAGCCCCTCCACTTT. Translated: CASSKDRPEPLHF.

The CDR3 reads CASSSTGTGIYEQYF. The CDR3 nucleotides read TGTGCCAGCAGCTCGACCGGGACAGGGATCTACGAGCAGTACTTC. The chain is built from TRBV7-2 and TRBJ2-7; TRBD1 matches at 9 bases. CDR3 size: 15 residues. Germline V gene data show CDR1 as SGHTA and CDR2 as FQGNSA. V shed 4 bases and J 3 bases; nucleotides not matched to a gene: 7.

V is TRBV2 and J is TRBJ1-5; D not resolved. The germline V gene has CDR1 SNHLY and CDR2 FYNNEI. V lost 5 bases, J lost 10 bases, and 12 bases lay in between. CDR3 length: 12 amino acids. The CDR3 loop is CASSLRQYPQHF. CDR3 nucleotides: TGTGCCAGCAGTCTGAGGCAGTACCCCCAGCATTTT.

This clone was counted between two and nine times. The gene calls are TRBV15 and TRBJ1-2, with 8 bases that match TRBD1. The germline gives CDR1 LNHNV, CDR2 YYDKDF (reference sequence). The CDR3 runs 16 residues. V was clipped by 0 bases and J by 4 bases; unmatched bases: 7. CDR3 in DNA: TGTGCCACCAGCAGAGATTTTGGGACAGGAATCTATGGCTACACCTTC. Translating it yields CATSRDFGTGIYGYTF.

CDR3: CASSQVGTANEKLFF. As DNA, the CDR3 is TGTGCCAGCAGCCAAGTCGGGACAGCGAATGAAAAACTGTTTTTT. This chain uses TRBV4-2 with TRBJ1-4, with 7 bases fitting TRBD1. Germline loops: CDR1 LGHNA, CDR2 YNFKEQ. CDR3 length equals 15 residues. Trimming cost V 1 base and J 5 bases; bases outside gene matches: 4.

The rearrangement joins TRBV30 to TRBJ2-1, with TRBD2 matching over 9 bases. The germline V gene has CDR1 GTSNPN and CDR2 SVGIG (reference sequence). CDR3 length: 16 amino acids. V was pared by 0 bases and J by 3 bases, with 6 bases of the junction left unmatched. CDR3 sequence (DNA): TGTGCCTGGAGTGTAAGCGGGAGGCTTGTCTACAATGAGCAGTTCTTC. Protein sequence: CAWSVSGRLVYNEQFF.

This clone was counted between two and nine times. The chain employs TRBV7-6 and TRBJ2-5; D assignment may be TRBD1 or TRBD2 (7 bases each). Trimming left V 5 bases short and J 5 bases short, with 21 bases between. The germline CDR1 and CDR2 sequences are SGHVS and FNYEAQ. The CDR3 is made up of 16 amino acids. CDR3 in amino acids: CASSGEGANRKETQYF. The DNA of the CDR3 is TGTGCCAGCAGCGGGGAGGGGGCTAATCGGAAGGAGACCCAGTACTTC.

On this clone itself: The identical CDR3 is also encoded by other nucleotide sequences in the sample. This chain connects TRBV7-3 to TRBJ1-1; D remains unclear. The V gene lost 2 bases and the J gene lost 0 bases, with 4 bases spanning the gap. This CDR3 contains 13 residues. The V gene's germline CDR1 is SGHTA and CDR2 FQGTGA. The CDR3 sequence: CASSLSVNTEAFF. DNA of the CDR3: TGTGCCAGCAGCTTATCAGTGAACACTGAAGCTTTCTTT.

In its sample, this clone was seen a few times. The chain links TRBV5-4 to TRBJ2-6, with unresolved D. Trimming pared 0 bases from V and 1 base from J, leaving 2 bases between. The CDR3 contains 14 residues. Germline loops: CDR1 SGHNT, CDR2 YYREEE (reference sequence). CDR3 region: CASSLVSGANVLTF. CDR3 DNA: TGTGCCAGCAGCTTGGTGTCTGGGGCCAACGTCCTGACTTTC.

This clone was detected a few times. The chain has TRBV25-1 and TRBJ2-5, with D unresolved. This CDR3 spans 16 amino acids. CDR1 MGHDK and CDR2 SYGVNS come from the germline V gene. V was shortened by 3 bases and J by 1 base, with 15 bases between the two germline ends. The DNA of the CDR3 is TGTGCCAGCAGTGACACCCGACCGCCTGGCCAAGAGACCCAGTACTTC. Residues: CASSDTRPPGQETQYF.

The chain links TRBV5-6 to TRBJ2-7, with 9 bases aligning to TRBD2. Germline-derived CDR1 and CDR2 are SGHDT and YYEEEE. The CDR3 runs to 16 residues. Trimming took 2 bases from V and 3 from J; bases not matched to a gene: 9. CDR3 region: CASSLLAGTSRYEQYF. The CDR3 DNA is TGTGCCAGCAGCTTACTAGCCGGGACTAGCCGCTACGAGCAGTACTTC. The variable domain in full, completed from reference TRBV5-6 and TRBJ2-7, reads DAGVTQSPTHLIKTRGQQVTLRCSPKSGHDTVSWYQQALGQGPQFIFQYYEEEERQRGNFPDRFSGHQFPNYSSELNVNALLLGDSALYLCASSLLAGTSRYEQYFGPGTRLTVT.

This clone was picked up a small number of times. The rearrangement joins TRBV7-2 to TRBJ2-2; TRBD1 might be the D (6 bases). This CDR3 is 16 amino acids long. CDR1 and CDR2 (germline): SGHTA, FQGNSA. The ends were cut back, 2 bases at V and 4 bases at J, with 14 bases in the middle. The CDR3 DNA is TGTGCCAGCAGCTTACAATGGGGGCTGAGCACCGGGGAGCTGTTTTTT. It specifies CASSLQWGLSTGELFF.

The chain employs TRBV29-1 and TRBJ2-1; the match to TRBD2 covers 7 bases. CDR1 is SQVTM, CDR2 ANQGSEA, per germline. The CDR3 is made up of 13 amino acids. V trimming: 6 bases; J trimming: 9 bases; junction bases outside the gene matches: 11. The DNA of the CDR3 is TGCAGCGTCGACAAGAGAAAGCGGGGTGAGCAGTTCTTC. Amino acid sequence: CSVDKRKRGEQFF.

The chain joins TRBV28 to TRBJ2-3, with D possibly called TRBD1 or TRBD2 (6 bases each). The CDR3 is made up of 16 amino acids. V lost 3 bases and J lost 1, with 14 bases in between. Per germline, CDR1 MDHEN and CDR2 SYDVKM. The CDR3, as DNA: TGTGCCAGCAGTTTGGTTCGGGGGCGGGGCACAGATACGCAGTATTTT. Amino acid sequence: CASSLVRGRGTDTQYF.

This clone has only a few counts. The chain is built from TRBV2 and TRBJ2-7; D is ambiguous. V lost 6 bases, J lost 1 base, and 4 bases lay in between. The CDR3 runs to 11 residues. The V gene's germline CDR1 is SNHLY and CDR2 FYNNEI. The CDR3 bases are TGTGCCAGCAGCTGGTCCTACGAGCAGTACTTC. This encodes CASSWSYEQYF. Looking up the rest from reference TRBV2 and TRBJ2-7 gives the full variable domain: EPEVTQTPSHQVTQMGQEVILRCVPISNHLYFYWYRQILGQKVEFLVSFYNNEISEKSEIFDDQFSVERPDGSNFTLKIRSTKLEDSAMYFCASSWSYEQYFGPGTRLTVT.

The chain uses TRBV7-9 and TRBJ2-5; possibly TRBD1 or TRBD2 for D (6 bases each). V lost 5 bases to trimming and J lost 3 bases, with 13 bases between them. In germline, CDR1 is SEHNR, CDR2 FQNEAQ (reference sequence). The CDR3 is made up of 14 amino acids. The CDR3 sequence is CASSEGGFKETQYF. The CDR3 nucleotides are TGTGCCAGCAGCGAAGGGGGGTTCAAAGAGACCCAGTACTTC. Filled out from reference TRBV7-9 and TRBJ2-5, the complete variable domain reads DTGVSQNPRHKITKRGQNVTFRCDPISEHNRLYWYRQTLGQGPEFLTYFQNEAQLEKSRLLSDRFSAERPKGSFSTLEIQRTEQGDSAMYLCASSEGGFKETQYFGPGTRLLVL.

The chain joins TRBV29-1 to TRBJ2-1; 7 bases match TRBD2. The germline gives CDR1 SQVTM, CDR2 ANQGSEA. Unmatched junction bases numbered 11, after V lost 5 bases and J lost 7 bases. The CDR3 has 14 residues. CDR3 bases: TGCAGCGTTCGGAGTAGCGGGCCTTTTAATGAGCAGTTCTTC. This translates into CSVRSSGPFNEQFF.

This rearrangement joins TRBV6-5 to TRBJ2-2, with D maybe TRBD2 (5 bases). Trimming removed 0 bases at V and 4 bases at J, with 6 bases between. CDR3 size: 14 residues. CDR1 is MNHEY and CDR2 is SVGAGI in the germline V gene. CDR3 region: CASSYSAGTGELFF. CDR3 coding DNA: TGTGCCAGCAGTTACTCTGCGGGCACCGGGGAGCTGTTTTTT.

V and J are TRBV7-3 and TRBJ2-1; no clear D. The CDR3 spans 13 residues. Germline-derived CDR1 and CDR2 are SGHTA and FQGTGA. V was clipped by 0 bases and J by 7 bases, with 7 bases between them. This CDR3 reads CASSLTRVNEQFF. CDR3 bases: TGTGCCAGCAGCTTAACGCGAGTGAATGAGCAGTTCTTC.

This clone was picked up a small number of times. The chain combines TRBV7-6 with TRBJ2-5; possible D gene TRBD2, 5 bases. The V and J ends lost 2 bases and 10 bases respectively, with 14 bases between them. The CDR3 spans 13 residues. Germline values: CDR1 SGHVS, CDR2 FNYEAQ. CDR3 bases: TGTGCCAGCAGCTTAAACAGTCTCGGGGTCCAGTACTTC. Translating gives CASSLNSLGVQYF.

The V call is TRBV5-1, the J call TRBJ2-1; D unresolved. Germline CDR1 SGHRS, CDR2 YFSETQ. With 3 bases removed from V and 0 bases from J, the gap between germline ends came to 7 bases. The CDR3 length is 14 residues. The CDR3 protein is CASSWDSSYNEQFF. The CDR3 region has the DNA TGCGCCAGCAGCTGGGATAGCTCCTACAATGAGCAGTTCTTC.

This chain joins TRBV5-1 and TRBJ2-7, with D tentatively TRBD2 (5 bases). Germline V gene data show CDR1 as SGHRS and CDR2 as YFSETQ. The CDR3 has 15 residues. V gave up 4 bases and J gave up 2 bases, with 16 bases separating them. For the CDR3, the DNA is TGCGCCAGCAGCGAGGGTACTAAGGATACCTACGAGCAGTACGTC. It is translated as CASSEGTKDTYEQYV.

The chain is built from TRBV7-9 and TRBJ1-1, with unresolved D. Germline CDR1 reads SEHNR; CDR2 reads FQNEAQ (reference sequence). The CDR3 totals 13 residues. Trimming removed 1 base at V and 5 bases at J, with 8 bases between. This CDR3 is CASSLERLTEAFF. CDR3 DNA sequence: TGTGCCAGCAGCTTAGAACGGCTTACTGAAGCTTTCTTT.

The V gene is TRBV14, the J gene TRBJ2-5; TRBD2 matches 12 bases. The V and J ends lost 3 bases and 4 bases, in that order; junction bases with no gene match: 3. Germline CDR1 reads SGHDN; CDR2 reads FVKESK. This CDR3 is built from 15 residues. The CDR3 nucleotides are TGTGCCAGCAGCCACTTACTAGCGGGAGGAGAGACCCAGTACTTC. This gives the protein CASSHLLAGGETQYF.

This clone has just a few counts. V usage is TRBV23-1 and J usage is TRBJ2-5; D gene uncertain. TRBV23-1 is assigned to the ORF class and has an uncertain function. CDR3 length: 15 residues. V was trimmed by 3 bases and J by 1 base, leaving 12 bases between them. This CDR3 is CASSHYRRSQETQYF. In DNA, the CDR3 is TGCGCCAGCAGTCACTATCGACGGAGCCAAGAGACCCAGTACTTC.

The rearrangement joins TRBV19 to TRBJ2-7; 7 bases fit TRBD2. Looked up from germline, CDR1 is LNHDA and CDR2 is SQIVND (reference sequence). V lost 6 bases to trimming and J lost 0 bases; unmatched junction nucleotides: 8. This CDR3 is 15 amino acids long. The CDR3: CASSLGGLRSYEQYF. Written as DNA, the CDR3 is TGTGCCAGTAGCCTTGGGGGACTACGCTCCTACGAGCAGTACTTC.

In its sample, this clone was seen a few times. The rearrangement joins TRBV6-6 to TRBJ2-7; perhaps TRBD1 as D (6 bases). CDR3 length: 12 amino acids. The V end was cut by 5 bases, the J end by 6 bases, with 11 bases between. Germline loops: CDR1 MNHNY, CDR2 SVGAGI (reference sequence). CDR3 sequence reads: CASSIQGCEQYV. In DNA form, the CDR3 reads TGTGCCAGCAGTATACAGGGATGCGAGCAGTACGTC.

The chain links TRBV30 to TRBJ1-4; a possible D gene is TRBD1 (5 bases). Germline CDR1 is GTSNPN and CDR2 is SVGIG (reference sequence). Trimming cost V 3 bases and J 6 bases, with 32 bases left between them. The CDR3 consists of 20 residues. CDR3 sequence: CAWRGPRGDIRSWRYEKLFF. The CDR3 DNA sequence: TGTGCCTGGAGGGGGCCTCGCGGCGATATAAGATCCTGGCGATATGAAAAACTGTTTTTT.

The V call is TRBV5-1, the J call TRBJ2-3; D uncertain. Between the trimmed V and J ends, which lost 1 base and 2 bases, there was a span of 8 bases. Germline CDR1 is SGHRS and CDR2 is YFSETQ. The CDR3 is 14 amino acids. CDR3 region: CASSLWGPTDTQYF. The CDR3 bases are TGCGCCAGCAGCTTGTGGGGTCCCACAGATACGCAGTATTTT.

The CDR3 protein is CASSPGRGGETQYF. CDR3 in DNA: TGTGCCAGCAGCCCCGGGCGCGGAGGGGAGACCCAGTACTTC. V is TRBV7-2 and J is TRBJ2-5; TRBD2 is a possible D gene (6 bases). The germline CDR1 and CDR2 sequences are SGHTA and FQGNSA. V dropped 5 bases and J dropped 5 bases, with 15 bases sitting between them. The CDR3 runs 14 residues.

The chain employs TRBV7-2 and TRBJ2-3; perhaps TRBD2 as D (5 bases). The CDR3 totals 17 residues. Germline V gene lookup returns CDR1 SGHTA and CDR2 FQGNSA. The V gene lost 3 bases and the J gene lost 2 bases, with 18 bases spanning the gap. Here the CDR3 DNA reads TGTGCCAGCAGCTTTTTGGGAATAGCGCTGAACACAGATACGCAGTATTTT. This gives the protein CASSFLGIALNTDTQYF.